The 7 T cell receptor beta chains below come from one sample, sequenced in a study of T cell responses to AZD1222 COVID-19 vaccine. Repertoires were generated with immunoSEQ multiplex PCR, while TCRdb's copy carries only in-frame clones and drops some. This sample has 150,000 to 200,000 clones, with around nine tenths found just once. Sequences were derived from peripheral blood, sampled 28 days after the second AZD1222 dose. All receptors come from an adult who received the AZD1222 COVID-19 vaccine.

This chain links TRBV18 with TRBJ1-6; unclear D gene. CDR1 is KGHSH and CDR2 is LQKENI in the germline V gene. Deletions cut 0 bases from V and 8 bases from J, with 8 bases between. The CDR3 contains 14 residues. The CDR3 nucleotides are TGTGCCAGCTCACCACCGGATCTATATTCACCCCTCCACTTT. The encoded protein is CASSPPDLYSPLHF.

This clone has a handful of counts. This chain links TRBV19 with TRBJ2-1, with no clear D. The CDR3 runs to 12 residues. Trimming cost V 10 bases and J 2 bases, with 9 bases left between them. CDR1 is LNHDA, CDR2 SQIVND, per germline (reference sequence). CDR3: CATAGPYNEQFF. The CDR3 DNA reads TGTGCCACTGCCGGGCCCTACAATGAGCAGTTCTTC.

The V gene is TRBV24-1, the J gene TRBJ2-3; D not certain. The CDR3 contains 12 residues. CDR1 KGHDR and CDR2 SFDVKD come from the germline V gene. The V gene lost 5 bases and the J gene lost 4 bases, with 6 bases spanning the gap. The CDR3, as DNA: TGTGCCACCAGTGGAGGAGCAGATACGCAGTATTTT. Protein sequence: CATSGGADTQYF.

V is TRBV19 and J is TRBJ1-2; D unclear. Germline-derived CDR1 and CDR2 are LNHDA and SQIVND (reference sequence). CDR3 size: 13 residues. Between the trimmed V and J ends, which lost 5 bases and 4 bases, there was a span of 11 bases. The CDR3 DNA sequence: TGTGCCAGTAGTTTAGCAGGAGCCTATGGCTACACCTTC. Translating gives CASSLAGAYGYTF.

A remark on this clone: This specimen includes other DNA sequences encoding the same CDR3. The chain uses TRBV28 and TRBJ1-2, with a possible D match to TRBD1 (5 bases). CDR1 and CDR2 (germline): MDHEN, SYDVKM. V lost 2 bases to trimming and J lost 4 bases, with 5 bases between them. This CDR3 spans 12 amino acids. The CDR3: CASSLDSYGYTF. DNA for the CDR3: TGTGCCAGCAGTTTAGACAGCTATGGCTACACCTTC.

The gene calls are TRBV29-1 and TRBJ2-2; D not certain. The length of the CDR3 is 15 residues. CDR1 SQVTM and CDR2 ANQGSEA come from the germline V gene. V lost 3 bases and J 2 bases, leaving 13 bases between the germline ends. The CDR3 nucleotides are TGCAGCGTTGATGAAGGGTCATCAAACACCGGGGAGCTGTTTTTT. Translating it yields CSVDEGSSNTGELFF.

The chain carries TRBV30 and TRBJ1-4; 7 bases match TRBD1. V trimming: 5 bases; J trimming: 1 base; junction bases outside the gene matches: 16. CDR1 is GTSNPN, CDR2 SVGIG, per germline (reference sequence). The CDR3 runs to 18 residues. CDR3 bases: TGTGCCTGGTCGGAGGGGGCGTTAGGTCTTGGAACTAATGAAAAACTGTTTTTT. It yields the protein CAWSEGALGLGTNEKLFF.